Listed here is a single TCR beta chain. This specimen belongs to a study of T cell changes during pregnancy in multiple sclerosis. V lost 5 bases and J lost 4, with 9 bases in between. Germline V CDR1 and CDR2: MDHEN, SYDVKM. CDR3 length: 12 residues. This table comes from immunoSEQ multiplex PCR, and its TCRdb copy is limited to in-frame clones, with some not included. The sample holds roughly 41,000 clones, roughly 94% seen once. The chain combines TRBV28 with TRBJ2-7; D possibly corresponds to TRBD2 (6 bases). The source is a female donor with multiple sclerosis, enrolled in a pregnancy study. Sequencing was performed on peripheral blood, taken in the third trimester of pregnancy. The CDR3 loop reads CASSPAGYEQYF. CDR3 sequence (DNA): TGTGCCAGCAGTCCGGCGGGGTACGAGCAGTACTTC.